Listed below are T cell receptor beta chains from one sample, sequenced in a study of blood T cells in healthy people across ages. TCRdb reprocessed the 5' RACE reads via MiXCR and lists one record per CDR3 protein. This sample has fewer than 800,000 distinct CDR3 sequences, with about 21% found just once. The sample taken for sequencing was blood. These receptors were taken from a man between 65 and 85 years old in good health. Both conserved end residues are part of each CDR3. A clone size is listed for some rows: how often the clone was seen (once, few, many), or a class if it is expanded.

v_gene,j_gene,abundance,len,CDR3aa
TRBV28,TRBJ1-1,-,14,CASSPGRGRTEAFF
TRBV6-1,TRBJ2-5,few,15,CASSSGTGPRETQYF
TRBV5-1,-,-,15,CASSLGREGSNEQFF
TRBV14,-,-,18,CASSQDPGQGAPRETQYF
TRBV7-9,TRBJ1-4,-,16,CASSLGGGAQNEKLFF
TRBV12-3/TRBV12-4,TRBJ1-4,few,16,CASSNLDRAKGEKLFF
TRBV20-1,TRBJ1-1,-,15,CSARGGGGLNTEAFF
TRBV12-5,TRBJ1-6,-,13,CASGLEGNSPLHF
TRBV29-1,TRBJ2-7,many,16,CSVEDGVSGSFYEQYF
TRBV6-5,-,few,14,CASNQAGGGETQYF
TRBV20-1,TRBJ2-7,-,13,CSARTRYLYEQYF
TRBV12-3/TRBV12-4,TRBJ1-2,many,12,CASSLANGGYTF
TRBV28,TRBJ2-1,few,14,CARAFGLAPNKQFF
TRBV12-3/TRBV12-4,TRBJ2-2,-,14,CASSPGLRAGELFF
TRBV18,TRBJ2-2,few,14,CASSRPQGSGELFF
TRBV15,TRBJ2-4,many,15,CATSRGAGVKGIQYF
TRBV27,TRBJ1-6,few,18,CASSFGGPDRGTNSPLHF
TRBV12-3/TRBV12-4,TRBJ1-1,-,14,CASSPAAPGLEAFF
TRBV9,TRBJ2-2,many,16,CASSGNGQGYTGELFF
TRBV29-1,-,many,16,CSVEGGLAGNDNEQFF
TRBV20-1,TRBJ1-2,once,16,CSAGEQGGFSTYGYTF
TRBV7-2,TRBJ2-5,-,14,CASSLGYGGETQYF
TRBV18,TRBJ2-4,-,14,CASSLSGQGSIQYF
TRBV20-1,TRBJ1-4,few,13,CSAKTGVVEKLFF
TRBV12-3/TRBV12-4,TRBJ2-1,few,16,CASSRSEREGHNEQFF
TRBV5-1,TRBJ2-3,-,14,CASKQITSTDTQYF
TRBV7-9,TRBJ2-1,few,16,CASSLVVGQADNEQFF
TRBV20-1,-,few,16,CSARTEIAGVYNGQFF
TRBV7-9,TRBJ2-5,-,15,CASSTRAVGEETRYF
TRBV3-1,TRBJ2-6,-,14,CASSQDTSLPPEAF
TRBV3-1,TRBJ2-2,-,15,CASSLIGTLDGELFF
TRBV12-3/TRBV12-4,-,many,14,CARGRGGEKETQYF
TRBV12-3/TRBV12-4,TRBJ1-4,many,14,CASSSGQAAEKLFF
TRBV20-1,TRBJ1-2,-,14,CSATRRGQGYGYTF
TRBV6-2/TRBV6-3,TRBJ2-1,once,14,CASRHTAAYNEQFF
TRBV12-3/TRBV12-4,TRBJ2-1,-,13,CASSLDYGNEQFF
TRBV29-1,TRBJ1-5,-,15,CSAGGGRVSNQPQHF
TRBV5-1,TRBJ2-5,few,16,CASSLRSQGARETQYF
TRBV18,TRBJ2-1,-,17,CASSPSPDDPGRNEQFF
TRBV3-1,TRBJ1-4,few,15,CASSQEGLTDEKLFF